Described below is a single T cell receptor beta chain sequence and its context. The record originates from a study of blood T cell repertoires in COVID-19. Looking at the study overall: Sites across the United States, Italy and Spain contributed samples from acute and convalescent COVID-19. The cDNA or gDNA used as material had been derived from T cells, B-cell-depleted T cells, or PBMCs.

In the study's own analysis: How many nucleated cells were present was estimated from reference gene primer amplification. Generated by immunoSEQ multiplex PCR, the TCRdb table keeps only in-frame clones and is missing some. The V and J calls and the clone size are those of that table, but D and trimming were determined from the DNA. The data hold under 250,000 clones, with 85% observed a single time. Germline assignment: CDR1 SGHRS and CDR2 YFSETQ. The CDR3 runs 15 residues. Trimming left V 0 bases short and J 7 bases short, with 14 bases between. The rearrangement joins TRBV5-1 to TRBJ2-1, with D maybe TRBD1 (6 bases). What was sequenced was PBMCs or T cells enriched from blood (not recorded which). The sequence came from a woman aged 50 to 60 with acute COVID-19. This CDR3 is CASSLAQGQWNEQFF. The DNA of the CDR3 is TGCGCCAGCAGCTTGGCACAGGGTCAGTGGAATGAGCAGTTCTTC.